These 32 T cell receptor beta chains came from one sample sequenced in a study of blood T cell repertoires in COVID-19. The assay was immunoSEQ multiplex PCR, and TCRdb's table has in-frame clones only and misses some. The table lists roughly 360,000 clones, around 86% of them singletons. The sequenced material came from PBMCs or T cells enriched from blood (not recorded which). Receptor source: a woman in her forties or fifties who had recovered from COVID-19.

The chain has TRBV19 and TRBJ2-2; D is perhaps TRBD1 (6 bases). The CDR3 runs to 13 residues. CDR1 LNHDA and CDR2 SQIVND come from the germline V gene (reference sequence). Trimming pared 11 bases from V and 8 bases from J, leaving 18 bases between. The CDR3 protein is CAVGGGIGGELFF. Here the CDR3 DNA reads TGTGCCGTTGGGGGCGGAATTGGAGGGGAGCTGTTTTTT.

The chain combines TRBV19 with TRBJ1-3; D not certain. V gave up 4 bases and J gave up 0 bases, with 10 bases separating them. The germline gives CDR1 LNHDA, CDR2 SQIVND (reference sequence). This CDR3 comprises 15 residues. CDR3 in amino acids: CASSTPGLSGNTIYF. In nucleotides, the CDR3 is TGTGCCAGTAGTACCCCCGGTCTCTCTGGAAACACCATATATTTT.

The chain couples TRBV6-5 to TRBJ1-6, with TRBD1 as a possible D gene (6 bases). CDR3 length: 15 residues. Trimming took 4 bases from V and 9 from J, leaving 16 bases between them. The germline gives CDR1 MNHEY, CDR2 SVGAGI. The CDR3: CASSSLSGVGSPLHF. The CDR3 DNA follows: TGTGCCAGCAGTTCCCTGTCAGGGGTGGGTTCACCCCTCCACTTT.

The gene calls are TRBV29-1 and TRBJ2-2, with TRBD1 identical over 8 bases. CDR1 SQVTM and CDR2 ANQGSEA come from the germline V gene. Losses at the gene ends were 5 bases for V and 7 bases for J; bases not matched to a gene: 6. The length of the CDR3 is 13 residues. CDR3 sequence: CSVIQGAGGELFF. The CDR3 region has the DNA TGCAGCGTTATTCAGGGGGCTGGCGGGGAGCTGTTTTTT.

The V gene is TRBV5-1, the J gene TRBJ1-3; no clear D gene. The germline gives CDR1 SGHRS, CDR2 YFSETQ. The CDR3 loop spans 16 amino acids. The V end was cut by 4 bases, the J end by 0 bases, with 14 bases between. The CDR3 loop reads CASSPTTGGSGNTIYF. The CDR3 bases are TGCGCCAGCAGCCCAACCACCGGTGGCTCTGGAAACACCATATATTTT.

This sequence joins TRBV19 and TRBJ1-1; a possible D gene is TRBD1 (6 bases). This CDR3 is 14 amino acids long. V shed 7 bases and J shed 5 bases, with 17 bases lying between them. Germline lookup yields CDR1 LNHDA and CDR2 SQIVND (reference sequence). CDR3 loop: CASNTQGLGTEAFF. CDR3 in DNA: TGTGCCAGTAATACACAGGGCTTAGGGACTGAAGCTTTCTTT.

This sequence joins TRBV24-1 and TRBJ1-5, with D unresolved. Germline V gives CDR1 KGHDR, CDR2 SFDVKD. The CDR3 spans 17 residues. Trimming took off 2 bases at V and 3 bases at J, with 16 bases between the two ends. Written as DNA, the CDR3 is TGTGCCACCAGTGATTCGAGGGCCCACCACAACAATCAGCCCCAGCATTTT. Translated: CATSDSRAHHNNQPQHF.

The chain employs TRBV28 and TRBJ1-1; the match to TRBD1 covers 7 bases. Per the germline V gene, CDR1 is MDHEN and CDR2 is SYDVKM. The ends lost 4 bases at V and 6 bases at J; junction bases unmatched: 5. The CDR3 covers 13 residues. The CDR3 loop is CASSSGGRAEAFF. The CDR3 coding sequence is TGTGCCAGCAGTTCAGGGGGGCGTGCTGAAGCTTTCTTT.

The chain uses TRBV27 and TRBJ1-1, with unresolved D. Germline values: CDR1 MNHEY, CDR2 SMNVEV (reference sequence). Trimming stripped 2 bases from V and 4 bases from J, with 8 bases between. The CDR3 is made up of 13 amino acids. The CDR3: CASSLEVSTEAFF. The CDR3 DNA reads TGTGCCAGCAGTTTAGAGGTCAGCACTGAAGCTTTCTTT.

The J gene is TRBJ2-5, the V gene TRBV7-9, with TRBD2 matching over 9 bases. V dropped 4 bases and J dropped 5; count of bases not matched to a gene: 8. The CDR3 runs to 15 residues. Germline CDR1 reads SEHNR; CDR2 reads FQNEAQ (reference sequence). CDR3 coding DNA: TGTGCCAGCAGCTCCGACCTAGCGGGGAAGGAGACCCAGTACTTC. As protein: CASSSDLAGKETQYF.

In its sample, this clone was seen a few times. V and J are TRBV19 and TRBJ1-6, with TRBD1 matching over 8 bases. In germline, CDR1 is LNHDA, CDR2 SQIVND (reference sequence). J was trimmed by 9 bases and V by 3 bases; bases with no gene match: 10. The CDR3 is made up of 16 amino acids. CDR3 loop: CASSITGDRRGSPLHF. In nucleotides, the CDR3 is TGTGCCAGTAGTATTACCGGGGACAGGAGGGGTTCACCCCTCCACTTT.

The genes are TRBV27 and TRBJ1-5; perhaps TRBD1 as D (6 bases). The germline CDR1 and CDR2 sequences are MNHEY and SMNVEV (reference sequence). V gave up 5 bases and J gave up 4 bases, with 12 bases separating them. The CDR3 is 14 residues long. CDR3 nucleotides: TGTGCCAGCAGTCCGGGACAATTTAATCAGCCCCAGCATTTT. As protein: CASSPGQFNQPQHF.

The chain joins TRBV20-1 to TRBJ2-7; TRBD1 agrees at 7 bases. The CDR3 is 14 residues long. Unmatched junction bases numbered 5, after V lost 3 bases and J lost 0 bases. Germline V lookup: CDR1 DFQATT, CDR2 SNEGSKA (reference sequence). The CDR3 nucleotides read TGCAGTGCTAGTACAGGGACAGCCTCCTACGAGCAGTACTTC. The encoded protein is CSASTGTASYEQYF.

The rearrangement uses TRBV30 and TRBJ1-5; maybe TRBD1 (5 bases). Germline V gene data show CDR1 as GTSNPN and CDR2 as SVGIG (reference sequence). The V gene lost 5 bases and the J gene lost 7 bases, with 30 bases spanning the gap. The CDR3 consists of 18 residues. For the CDR3, the DNA is TGTGCCTGGGGGGCGGGGTTCTCAGGGAGCCCTGGGCTGCAGCCCCAGCATTTT. Translation: CAWGAGFSGSPGLQPQHF.

The sample holds one count of this clone. V is TRBV30 and J is TRBJ1-5; D unresolved. Trimming took 4 bases from V and 0 from J, leaving 10 bases between them. The germline V gene has CDR1 GTSNPN and CDR2 SVGIG (reference sequence). The CDR3 sequence is 14 residues long. CDR3 in amino acids: CAWNPGNSNQPQHF. The CDR3 bases are TGTGCCTGGAACCCCGGGAATAGCAATCAGCCCCAGCATTTT. Full variable domain (missing parts from reference TRBV30 and TRBJ1-5): SQTIHQWPATLVQPVGSPLSLECTVEGTSNPNLYWYRQAAGRGLQLLFYSVGIGQISSEVPQNLSASRPQDRQFILSSKKLLLSDSGFYLCAWNPGNSNQPQHFGDGTRLSIL.

With respect to this clone: The junction differs from germline at one of its ends, possibly a read error. The chain couples TRBV4-1 to TRBJ2-7; TRBD2 agrees at 10 bases. Per the germline V gene, CDR1 is MGHRA and CDR2 is YSYEKL. CDR3 length equals 19 residues. CDR3 DNA sequence: TGCGCCAGCAGCAAAGAAGCGGGGGGGTCGTCCGGACGGGCCGGCGAGCAGTACTTC. Its translation is CASSKEAGGSSGRAGEQYF.

The CDR3 region is CASSTMGSGSNYGYTF. The DNA of the CDR3 is TGTGCCAGTAGTACCATGGGTTCAGGGTCCAACTATGGCTACACCTTC. This sequence joins TRBV19 and TRBJ1-2; weak D call: TRBD1 (5 bases). The germline V gene encodes CDR1 LNHDA and CDR2 SQIVND (reference sequence). The CDR3 spans 16 residues. The germline V and J ends were trimmed by 4 bases and 2 bases, with 17 bases remaining between them.

The chain employs TRBV3-1 (or the pseudogene TRBV3-2) and TRBJ1-1, with D tentatively TRBD1 (6 bases). The CDR3 covers 15 residues. Germline CDR1 reads LGHDT; CDR2 reads YNNKEL (reference sequence). The ends were cut back, 3 bases at V and 1 base at J, with 12 bases in the middle. As DNA, the CDR3 is TGTGCCAGCAGCCACGACAGGCCCAAGAACACTGAAGCTTTCTTT. Translating it yields CASSHDRPKNTEAFF.

The rearrangement uses TRBV5-1 and TRBJ2-7; a possible D gene is TRBD1 (5 bases). CDR3 size: 14 residues. Germline V gene data show CDR1 as SGHRS and CDR2 as YFSETQ. V lost 0 bases and J 7 bases, leaving 14 bases between the germline ends. Here the CDR3 DNA reads TGCGCCAGCAGCTTGGGGGCCAGGGTGGGAGAGCAGTACTTC. Its protein is CASSLGARVGEQYF.

This sequence joins TRBV5-1 and TRBJ2-5, with TRBD1 matching 7 bases. The V gene's germline CDR1 is SGHRS and CDR2 YFSETQ. This CDR3 has 15 amino acids. V shed 4 bases, J shed 1 base, and the junction held 7 bases outside the gene matches. CDR3 in DNA: TGCGCCAGCAGCCAACAACAGGGGCCCCAAGAGACCCAGTACTTC. Translating it yields CASSQQQGPQETQYF.

CDR3 sequence (DNA): TGTGCCAGCAGCCCGAGGGGAGGCACTCACGACCTGCCTCTTTCCTACGAGCAGTACTTC. Protein product: CASSPRGGTHDLPLSYEQYF. The J gene is TRBJ2-7, the V gene TRBV6-6, with D possibly matching TRBD2 (6 bases). Germline values: CDR1 MNHNY, CDR2 SVGAGI (reference sequence). The CDR3 runs to 20 residues. V was shortened by 6 bases and J by 1 base, with 31 bases between the two germline ends.

The V and J genes are TRBV4-2 and TRBJ1-5; 8 bases line up with TRBD1. After removal of 0 bases from V and 5 bases from J, the junction contained 12 bases not matched to a gene. From germline, CDR1 is LGHNA and CDR2 YNFKEQ. This CDR3 region has 18 residues. DNA for the CDR3: TGTGCCAGCAGCCAAGAAGGGTTGCAGGGGGCGACCCATCAGCCCCAGCATTTT. This codes for CASSQEGLQGATHQPQHF.

The chain is built from TRBV5-6 and TRBJ2-7, with D possibly matching TRBD1 (5 bases). The germline V gene has CDR1 SGHDT and CDR2 YYEEEE. Trimming left V 4 bases short and J 6 bases short, with 14 bases between. The CDR3 loop spans 13 amino acids. Here the CDR3 reads CASSTPRGSEQYF. The CDR3 DNA sequence: TGTGCCAGCAGCACCCCTAGGGGCAGCGAGCAGTACTTC.

The chain uses TRBV6-5 and TRBJ1-2; D not certain. The CDR3 is 12 residues long. The V gene lost 8 bases and the J gene lost 5 bases, with 12 bases spanning the gap. Germline CDR1 is MNHEY and CDR2 is SVGAGI. In DNA form, the CDR3 reads TGTGCCAGCCAAGCCGGGGAATATGGCTACACCTTC. Protein product: CASQAGEYGYTF.

The rearrangement uses TRBV12-3 or TRBV12-4 and TRBJ1-5; D unresolved. Trimming pared 6 bases from V and 5 bases from J, leaving 8 bases between. The CDR3 covers 12 residues. The CDR3 DNA sequence: TGTGCCAGCAGCCTCCAGGATCAGCCCCAGCATTTT. Protein sequence: CASSLQDQPQHF.

This clone turned up a few times. The chain is built from TRBV6-5 and TRBJ2-7; TRBD2 agrees at 9 bases. The CDR3 covers 16 residues. The trim removed 2 bases at V and 4 bases at J, leaving 9 bases unmatched. Germline V gene lookup returns CDR1 MNHEY and CDR2 SVGAGI. The CDR3 loop is CASSYGGLAGKYEQYF. CDR3 DNA sequence: TGTGCCAGCAGTTACGGCGGGCTAGCGGGGAAATACGAGCAGTACTTC.

J is TRBJ1-2 and V is TRBV6-2 or TRBV6-3; TRBD1 might be the D (5 bases). V lost 3 bases, J lost 8 bases, and 13 bases lay in between. This CDR3 comprises 13 residues. CDR1 is MNHEY, CDR2 SVGEGT, per germline. For the CDR3, the DNA is TGTGCCAGCAGTTATGGAGGGGTTCAAGGCTACACCTTC. Translation gives CASSYGGVQGYTF.

This clone has more than one count but fewer than ten. The J gene is TRBJ1-5, the V gene TRBV2; maybe TRBD1 (5 bases). With 5 bases removed from V and 6 bases from J, the gap between germline ends came to 14 bases. Germline-derived CDR1 and CDR2 are SNHLY and FYNNEI. The CDR3 consists of 14 residues. CDR3 nucleotides: TGTGCCAGCAGTTCTCAGGGTCTGGGTCAGCCCCAGCATTTT. Its translation is CASSSQGLGQPQHF.

The table lists this clone with a few counts. The chain uses TRBV11-3 and TRBJ2-1; the match to TRBD1 covers 7 bases. Germline lookup yields CDR1 SGHNT and CDR2 YENEEA. CDR3 length: 16 amino acids. The V and J ends lost 0 bases and 4 bases, in that order; junction bases with no gene match: 6. The CDR3 coding sequence is TGTGCCAGCAGCTTAGAAGGCGGACAGGAATACAATGAGCAGTTCTTC. Amino acids: CASSLEGGQEYNEQFF.

The chain links TRBV7-8 to TRBJ1-1; no clear D gene. The CDR3 has 16 amino acids. Germline V gene lookup returns CDR1 SGHVS and CDR2 FQNEAQ. Trimming removed 6 bases at V and 0 bases at J, with 17 bases between. CDR3 in DNA: TGTGCCAGCAGACATAGTACAGTACCTATGAACACTGAAGCTTTCTTT. This encodes CASRHSTVPMNTEAFF.

This clone has only one observation. The chain carries TRBV19 and TRBJ1-5; 8 nucleotides line up with TRBD1. The germline CDR1 and CDR2 sequences are LNHDA and SQIVND (reference sequence). This CDR3 has 15 amino acids. The J segment lost 9 bases and the V segment lost 3 bases, leaving 10 bases of the junction unmatched. The CDR3 loop reads CASSMVAGGSSPQHF. In DNA form, the CDR3 reads TGTGCCAGTAGTATGGTAGCAGGGGGCTCATCGCCCCAGCATTTT.

V usage is TRBV30 and J usage is TRBJ1-1; D is unresolved. The ends were cut back, 1 base at V and 6 bases at J, with 21 bases in the middle. Germline assignment: CDR1 GTSNPN and CDR2 SVGIG (reference sequence). There are 16 residues in the CDR3. CDR3 sequence: CAWSAASSGRGAEAFF. CDR3 in DNA: TGTGCCTGGAGTGCAGCGTCATCCGGGAGAGGCGCTGAAGCTTTCTTT.